This TCR beta chain originates from a study of blood T cells in healthy people across ages. With a J-beta primer mix and a sample-barcoded 5' primer, a second PCR ran about 7 to 12 cycles. TCRdb reprocessed the 5' RACE reads with MiXCR, giving one entry per CDR3 protein. The table has about 1.8 million distinct CDR3 sequences, around half seen once. This sequence was found in a woman between 40 and 55 years old in good health. Sequencing was carried out using blood.

CDR3 sequence: CASSTPGPETQYF. CDR3 nucleotide sequence: TGTGCCAGCAGCACCCCAGGGCCGGAGACCCAGTACTTC. The J gene is TRBJ2-5, the V gene TRBV28, with a possible D match to TRBD1 (5 bases). CDR1 and CDR2 (germline): MDHEN, SYDVKM. V lost 6 bases to trimming and J lost 5 bases, with 13 bases between them. This CDR3 comprises 13 residues.